This T cell receptor beta chain stems from a study of OX40 agonist ivuxolimab in advanced cancers. About the study: Prior therapy, whether anti-PD-1, anti-PD-L1 or anti-CTLA-4, was allowed, and 40% had some.

CDR1 and CDR2 from the germline V gene are MRHNA and SNTAGT. Unmatched junction bases numbered 6, after V lost 7 bases and J lost 4 bases. The CDR3 spans 13 residues. Study observations and caveats: Still undetermined is the antigen specificity of the expanded peripheral T cells.

Assay: immunoSEQ multiplex PCR; the TCRdb copy retains only in-frame clones and omits some. This repertoire shows roughly 80,000 clones, 90% found once; its top ten account for less than 2%. In the case of this clone: Its antigen is not known.

The chain recombines TRBV6-4 with TRBJ1-2, with TRBD1 matching 7 bases. The TCR was taken from an adult with an advanced solid tumor such as melanoma, head and neck, liver or kidney cancer. The material sequenced was CD4+ or CD8+ T cells sorted from blood, taken in a trial of the OX40 agonist ivuxolimab. CDR3 in amino acids: CASKPTGTYGYTF. The CDR3 coding sequence is TGTGCCAGCAAGCCGACAGGGACCTATGGCTACACCTTC.